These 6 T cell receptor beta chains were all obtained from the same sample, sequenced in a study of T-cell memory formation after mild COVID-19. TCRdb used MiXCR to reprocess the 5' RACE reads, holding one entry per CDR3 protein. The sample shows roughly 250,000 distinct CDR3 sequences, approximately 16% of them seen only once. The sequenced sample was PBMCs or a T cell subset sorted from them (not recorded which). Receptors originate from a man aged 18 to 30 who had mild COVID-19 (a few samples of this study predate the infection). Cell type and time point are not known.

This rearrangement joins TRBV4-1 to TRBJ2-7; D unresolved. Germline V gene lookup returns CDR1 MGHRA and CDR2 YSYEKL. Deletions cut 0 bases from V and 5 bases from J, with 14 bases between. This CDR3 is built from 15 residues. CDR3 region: CASSQEGSFPDEQYF. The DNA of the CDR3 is TGCGCCAGCAGCCAAGAGGGCAGCTTCCCGGACGAGCAGTACTTC.

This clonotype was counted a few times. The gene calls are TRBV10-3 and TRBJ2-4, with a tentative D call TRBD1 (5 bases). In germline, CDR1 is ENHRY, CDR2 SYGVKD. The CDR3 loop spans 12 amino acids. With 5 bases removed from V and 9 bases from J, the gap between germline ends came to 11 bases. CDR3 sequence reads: CAISTLRGIQYF. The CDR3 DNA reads TGTGCCATCAGTACACTTAGGGGCATTCAGTACTTC.

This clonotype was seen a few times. The CDR3 region has the DNA TGTGCCACCAGTGATCCCGACAGATACCAAGAGACCCAGTACTTC. Translating it yields CATSDPDRYQETQYF. V gene TRBV24-1 combines with J gene TRBJ2-5; maybe TRBD1 (5 bases). V lost 3 bases and J 0 bases, leaving 10 bases between the germline ends. Germline CDR1 reads KGHDR; CDR2 reads SFDVKD. This CDR3 contains 15 residues.

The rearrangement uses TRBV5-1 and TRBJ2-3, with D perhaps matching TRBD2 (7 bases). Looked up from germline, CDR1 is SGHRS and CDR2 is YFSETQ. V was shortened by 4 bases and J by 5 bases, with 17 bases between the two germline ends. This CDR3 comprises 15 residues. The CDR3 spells CASSRGGGIQDTQYF. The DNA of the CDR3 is TGCGCCAGCAGCCGAGGGGGGGGAATACAAGATACGCAGTATTTT.

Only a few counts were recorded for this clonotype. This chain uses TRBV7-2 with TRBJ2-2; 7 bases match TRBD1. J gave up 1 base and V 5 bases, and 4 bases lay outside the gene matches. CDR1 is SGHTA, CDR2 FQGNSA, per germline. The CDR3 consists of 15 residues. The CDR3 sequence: CASSGDSRNTGELFF. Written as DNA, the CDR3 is TGTGCCAGCAGCGGGGACAGCCGGAACACCGGGGAGCTGTTTTTT.

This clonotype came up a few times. The CDR3 reads CASSTKGALHF. CDR3 DNA sequence: TGTGCCAGCTCTACGAAGGGCGCCCTCCACTTT. The V call is TRBV18, the J call TRBJ1-6, with D unclear. The CDR3 has 11 amino acids. Germline CDR1 KGHSH, CDR2 LQKENI. V lost 6 bases and J 14 bases, leaving 11 bases between the germline ends.